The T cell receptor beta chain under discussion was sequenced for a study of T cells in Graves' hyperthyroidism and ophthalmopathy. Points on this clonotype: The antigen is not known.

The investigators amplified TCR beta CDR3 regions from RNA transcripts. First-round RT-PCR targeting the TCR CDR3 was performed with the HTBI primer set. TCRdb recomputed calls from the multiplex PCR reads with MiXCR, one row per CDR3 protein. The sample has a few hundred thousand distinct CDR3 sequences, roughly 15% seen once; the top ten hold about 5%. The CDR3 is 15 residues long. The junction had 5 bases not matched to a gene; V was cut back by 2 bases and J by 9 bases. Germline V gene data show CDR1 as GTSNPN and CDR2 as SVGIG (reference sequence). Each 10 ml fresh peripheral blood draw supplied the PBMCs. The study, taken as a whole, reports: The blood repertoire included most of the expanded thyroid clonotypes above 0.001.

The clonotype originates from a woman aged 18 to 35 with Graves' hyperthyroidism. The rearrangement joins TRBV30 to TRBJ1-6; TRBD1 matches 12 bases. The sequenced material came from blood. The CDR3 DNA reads TGTGCCTGGAGTTCCGGGACAGGGGGCGGTTCACCCCTCCACTTT. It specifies CAWSSGTGGGSPLHF.